This note documents a single T cell receptor (beta chain) sequence. Some clones are missing from TCRdb's copy, which holds only in-frame ones; the method was immunoSEQ multiplex PCR. The table has fewer than 25,000 clones, 83% seen once. The data are from a study of OX40 agonist ivuxolimab in advanced cancers. In the study overall: At 65% to 85% male, the cohort had a mean age of 60 years, ranging from about 23 to 80.

There are 13 residues in the CDR3. Germline CDR1 is MNHEY and CDR2 is SMNVEV (reference sequence). The V end lost 3 bases, the J end lost 2 bases, and 8 bases lay between the germline ends. This sequence was found in an adult with an advanced solid tumor such as melanoma, head and neck, liver or kidney cancer. The source material was CD4+ or CD8+ T cells sorted from blood, sampled in a trial of the OX40 agonist ivuxolimab. This chain joins TRBV27 and TRBJ2-7, with D uncertain. CDR3 coding DNA: TGTGCCAGCAGTTTGTCCAGCACCTACGAGCAGTACTTC. It yields the protein CASSLSSTYEQYF.